A single T cell receptor (beta chain) is shown here with its context. This entry belongs to a study of OX40 agonist ivuxolimab in advanced cancers. Sequenced by immunoSEQ multiplex PCR; TCRdb stores in-frame clones only, minus some. The top ten clones hold roughly 23% of a sample with around 19,000 clones, about 90% of them seen once. The CDR3 spans 20 residues. Germline loops: CDR1 SGHTA, CDR2 FQGTGA. Unmatched junction bases numbered 15, after V lost 1 base and J lost 1 base. Sample: CD4+ or CD8+ T cells sorted from blood, taken in a trial of the OX40 agonist ivuxolimab. This clonotype was sampled from an adult with an advanced solid tumor such as melanoma, head and neck, liver or kidney cancer. J is TRBJ2-1 and V is TRBV7-3; TRBD2 matches at 8 bases. CDR3: CASSLSPAGAAARSYNEQFF. The CDR3 DNA reads TGTGCCAGCAGCTTAAGCCCAGCGGGGGCCGCCGCTCGATCCTACAATGAGCAGTTCTTC.